These 31 T cell receptor beta chains were all obtained from the same sample, sequenced in a study of T cell responses to AZD1222 COVID-19 vaccine. Libraries were prepared by immunoSEQ multiplex PCR; TCRdb keeps only in-frame clonotypes and omits some of them. The table has about 94,000 clones, over 75% seen once. The starting material was peripheral blood, obtained on day 0 of AZD1222 vaccination. The source is an adult in good health.

This clone appeared a single time. The J gene is TRBJ1-1, the V gene TRBV6-5; D possibly corresponds to TRBD1 (5 bases). The V end lost 0 bases, the J end lost 10 bases, and 15 bases lay between the germline ends. The CDR3 runs to 14 residues. CDR1 and CDR2 (germline): MNHEY, SVGAGI. This chain's CDR3 is CASSYSSGSPGAFF. Written as DNA, the CDR3 is TGTGCCAGCAGTTACTCCTCAGGGTCACCGGGAGCTTTCTTT.

The J gene is TRBJ1-2, the V gene TRBV5-4, with D possibly TRBD1 on 5 matching bases. CDR1 SGHNT and CDR2 YYREEE come from the germline V gene (reference sequence). V was clipped by 5 bases and J by 7 bases, with 21 bases between them. CDR3 size: 15 residues. CDR3 DNA: TGTGCCAGCAGGCCGGGGCCAGGGCTTCCCCTTGGCTACACCTTC. It specifies CASRPGPGLPLGYTF.

This chain connects TRBV28 to TRBJ2-5, with TRBD2 matching 7 bases. CDR1 and CDR2 (germline): MDHEN, SYDVKM. Trimming took 6 bases from V and 5 from J; bases not matched to a gene: 9. The CDR3 is 14 amino acids. CDR3 sequence (DNA): TGTGCCAGCAGGGGGACTACAGTTCCGGAGACCCAGTACTTC. It translates to CASRGTTVPETQYF.

CDR3 nucleotides: TGTGCCAGCAGCTTAATGGGACGATCCTACGAGCAGTACTTC. Its protein product is CASSLMGRSYEQYF. This chain joins TRBV11-3 and TRBJ2-7; D possibly matches TRBD1 or TRBD2 (5 bases each). Germline CDR1 is SGHNT and CDR2 is YENEEA. V gave up 2 bases and J gave up 1 base, with 9 bases separating them. The CDR3 spans 14 residues. Variable domain in full (rest from reference TRBV11-3 and TRBJ2-7): EAGVVQSPRYKIIEKKQPVAFWCNPISGHNTLYWYLQNLGQGPELLIRYENEEAVDDSQLPKDRFSAERLKGVDSTLKIQPAELGDSAVYLCASSLMGRSYEQYFGPGTRLTVT.

V and J are TRBV4-3 and TRBJ2-1, with D perhaps given as TRBD1 or TRBD2 (6 bases each). Germline loops: CDR1 LGHNA, CDR2 YSLEER. The ends were cut back, 0 bases at V and 9 bases at J, with 12 bases in the middle. The CDR3 totals 14 residues. This CDR3 reads CASSQDSGAAEQFF. The DNA of the CDR3 is TGCGCCAGCAGCCAAGATTCGGGGGCCGCTGAGCAGTTCTTC.

The V call is TRBV19, the J call TRBJ2-3; 10 bases agree with TRBD2. Germline CDR1 reads LNHDA; CDR2 reads SQIVND (reference sequence). The CDR3 sequence is 15 residues long. J was trimmed by 2 bases and V by 6 bases; bases with no gene match: 5. The CDR3 spells CASRLAGGPTDTQYF. The CDR3 nucleotides read TGTGCCAGTAGGTTAGCGGGGGGCCCCACAGATACGCAGTATTTT. The full variable domain, completed using reference TRBV19 and TRBJ2-3, is DGGITQSPKYLFRKEGQNVTLSCEQNLNHDAMYWYRQDPGQGLRLIYYSQIVNDFQKGDIAEGYSVSREKKESFPLTVTSAQKNPTAFYLCASRLAGGPTDTQYFGPGTRLTVL.

The chain uses TRBV5-5 and TRBJ2-7; D unclear. Germline loops: CDR1 SGHKS, CDR2 YYEKEE (reference sequence). V dropped 0 bases and J dropped 0 bases, with 10 bases sitting between them. This CDR3 contains 15 residues. The CDR3 is CASSLEPPTSYEQYF. The DNA of the CDR3 is TGTGCCAGCAGCTTGGAGCCCCCTACCTCCTACGAGCAGTACTTC.

This clone was counted only a few times. This chain connects TRBV28 to TRBJ1-4; tentative D call: TRBD1 (5 bases). Germline V CDR1 and CDR2: MDHEN, SYDVKM. V was cut by 7 bases and J by 5 bases, with 17 bases left in between. The CDR3 has 15 amino acids. This chain's CDR3 is CASTPLGTGNEKLFF. The DNA for the CDR3 is TGTGCCAGCACCCCTTTAGGGACCGGGAATGAAAAACTGTTTTTT. The complete variable domain, with remaining parts taken from reference TRBV28 and TRBJ1-4, reads DVKVTQSSRYLVKRTGEKVFLECVQDMDHENMFWYRQDPGLGLRLIYFSYDVKMKEKGDIPEGYSVSREKKERFSLILESASTNQTSMYLCASTPLGTGNEKLFFGSGTQLSVL.

This chain connects TRBV9 to TRBJ2-5; 11 bases are shared with TRBD2. Germline CDR1 reads SGDLS; CDR2 reads YYNGEE. The junction had 3 bases not matched to a gene; V was cut back by 3 bases and J by 2 bases. CDR3 length: 15 residues. The CDR3, as DNA: TGTGCCAGCAGCGCCGGGACTAGCGGACAAGAGACCCAGTACTTC. Amino acid sequence: CASSAGTSGQETQYF.

The chain combines TRBV5-4 with TRBJ1-1; tentatively, D is TRBD1 (5 bases). Looked up from germline, CDR1 is SGHNT and CDR2 is YYREEE (reference sequence). This CDR3 is built from 13 residues. Between the trimmed V and J ends, which lost 0 bases and 11 bases, there was a span of 14 bases. CDR3 in amino acids: CASSLAPGFGAFF. DNA of the CDR3: TGTGCCAGCAGCTTGGCCCCAGGGTTTGGGGCTTTCTTT.

V is TRBV7-6 and J is TRBJ2-1; 11 nucleotides agree with TRBD2. With 2 bases clipped from V and 5 bases from J, the junction kept 5 bases outside the gene matches. The CDR3 contains 16 residues. The V gene's germline CDR1 is SGHVS and CDR2 FNYEAQ. The CDR3 DNA follows: TGTGCCAGCAGCTTACTAGCGGGGGGATTAGACAATGAGCAGTTCTTC. Its translation is CASSLLAGGLDNEQFF.

The chain is built from TRBV5-1 and TRBJ1-2; D unresolved. Trimming pared 2 bases from V and 6 bases from J, leaving 14 bases between. Germline V lookup: CDR1 SGHRS, CDR2 YFSETQ. This CDR3 comprises 14 residues. In DNA, the CDR3 is TGCGCCAGCAGCTTTACCTCGGCGGGAGATGGCTACACCTTC. It encodes CASSFTSAGDGYTF.

The V gene is TRBV18, the J gene TRBJ2-3; D is tentatively TRBD1 or TRBD2 (6 bases each). V was shortened by 5 bases and J by 4 bases, with 22 bases between the two germline ends. Looked up from germline, CDR1 is KGHSH and CDR2 is LQKENI. The CDR3 is made up of 17 amino acids. CDR3: CASSSQGWVAVSDTQYF. Written as DNA, the CDR3 is TGTGCCAGCTCATCACAGGGTTGGGTAGCGGTGTCAGATACGCAGTATTTT. Together with reference TRBV18 and TRBJ2-3, the CDR3 gives the full variable domain: NAGVMQNPRHLVRRRGQEARLRCSPMKGHSHVYWYRQLPEEGLKFMVYLQKENIIDESGMPKERFSAEFPKEGPSILRIQQVVRGDSAAYFCASSSQGWVAVSDTQYFGPGTRLTVL.

The chain carries TRBV2 and TRBJ1-1, with a tentative D call TRBD1 (6 bases). CDR1 SNHLY and CDR2 FYNNEI come from the germline V gene. CDR3 length equals 12 residues. The germline V and J ends were trimmed by 5 bases and 7 bases, with 11 bases remaining between them. The CDR3 protein is CASSTGQVEAFF. The CDR3 DNA follows: TGTGCCAGCAGTACAGGGCAAGTTGAAGCTTTCTTT.

The rearrangement uses TRBV30 and TRBJ2-3; 12 bases agree with TRBD2. V lost 4 bases, J lost 3 bases, and 5 bases stayed unmatched. This CDR3 is 15 amino acids long. Germline CDR1 reads GTSNPN; CDR2 reads SVGIG (reference sequence). CDR3 protein: CAWTSGGARTDTQYF. Here the CDR3 DNA reads TGTGCCTGGACTAGCGGGGGGGCCCGAACAGATACGCAGTATTTT.

The chain uses TRBV7-9 and TRBJ1-3, with a tentative D call TRBD1 (5 bases). V was pared by 4 bases and J by 0 bases, with 10 bases between. The length of the CDR3 is 15 residues. In germline, CDR1 is SEHNR, CDR2 FQNEAQ (reference sequence). This CDR3 reads CASSSGLSSGNTIYF. The CDR3 DNA follows: TGTGCCAGCAGCTCGGGACTGAGCTCTGGAAACACCATATATTTT.

The chain employs TRBV7-8 and TRBJ2-7, with D tentatively TRBD2 (6 bases). Looked up from germline, CDR1 is SGHVS and CDR2 is FQNEAQ. V lost 5 bases and J lost 0, with 20 bases in between. The CDR3 is made up of 17 amino acids. CDR3 nucleotide sequence: TGTGCCAGCAGCACTACTTCGGGCGGGGATAGCTCCTACGAGCAGTACTTC. It yields the protein CASSTTSGGDSSYEQYF.

The rearrangement joins TRBV19 to TRBJ1-5; TRBD1 might be the D (6 bases). The ends were cut back, 7 bases at V and 6 bases at J, with 19 bases in the middle. CDR1 LNHDA and CDR2 SQIVND come from the germline V gene (reference sequence). The CDR3 is 15 amino acids. The CDR3 nucleotides read TGTGCCAGTACCACGGGGGGCGGGGGGAGTCAGCCCCAGCATTTT. This codes for CASTTGGGGSQPQHF.

The rearrangement links TRBV29-1 to TRBJ1-1; tentatively, D is TRBD1 (5 bases). The CDR3 length is 14 residues. Germline V CDR1 and CDR2: SQVTM, ANQGSEA. V lost 3 bases to trimming and J lost 0 bases, with 11 bases between them. For the CDR3, the DNA is TGCAGCGTTGATGGTGCGGGGGTGAACACTGAAGCTTTCTTT. Protein product: CSVDGAGVNTEAFF. Based on the CDR3 plus reference TRBV29-1 and TRBJ1-1, the full variable domain is SAVISQKPSRDICQRGTSLTIQCQVDSQVTMMFWYRQQPGQSLTLIATANQGSEATYESGFVIDKFPISRPNLTFSTLTVSNMSPEDSSIYLCSVDGAGVNTEAFFGQGTRLTVV.

The chain combines TRBV2 with TRBJ2-5; D uncertain. The V end lost 4 bases, the J end lost 7 bases, and 7 bases lay between the germline ends. Germline CDR1 SNHLY, CDR2 FYNNEI. CDR3 size: 11 residues. The CDR3 reads CASSGRGTQYF. The DNA for the CDR3 is TGTGCCAGCAGTGGTCGCGGGACCCAGTACTTC.

This chain joins TRBV30 and TRBJ2-3; 7 bases agree with TRBD1. The CDR3 extends over 12 amino acids. V shed 1 base and J 11 bases; nucleotides not matched to a gene: 6. Germline V gene lookup returns CDR1 GTSNPN and CDR2 SVGIG (reference sequence). The CDR3 bases are TGTGCCTGGAGTGCGCAGGGGGTGATGCAGTATTTT. Translation gives CAWSAQGVMQYF.

The chain uses TRBV28 and TRBJ2-3, with 12 positions matching TRBD2. The junction had 4 bases not matched to a gene; V was cut back by 5 bases and J by 4 bases. CDR3 size: 15 residues. CDR1 and CDR2 (germline): MDHEN, SYDVKM. The CDR3 region is CASSLAGGPADTQYF. CDR3 nucleotide sequence: TGTGCCAGCAGTCTAGCGGGGGGGCCGGCAGATACGCAGTATTTT.

The V call is TRBV21-1, the J call TRBJ2-7; TRBD1 is the table's D call, not checked against the DNA. TRBV21-1 is classified as a pseudogene. CDR3 length: 15 amino acids. CDR3 protein: CASSKPGQVDYEQYF. CDR3 DNA: TGTGCCAGCAGCAAACCCGGACAGGTGGACTACGAGCAGTACTTC.

V and J are TRBV6-5 and TRBJ2-2; 10 bases match TRBD1. V lost 7 bases, J lost 7 bases, and 9 bases stayed unmatched. The V gene's germline CDR1 is MNHEY and CDR2 SVGAGI. The CDR3 spans 15 residues. The CDR3 is CASIQTGGAVGELFF. The CDR3 DNA sequence: TGTGCCAGCATCCAGACAGGGGGCGCGGTCGGGGAGCTGTTTTTT.

The chain links TRBV18 to TRBJ2-7, with D perhaps given as TRBD1 or TRBD2 (5 bases each). Per germline, CDR1 KGHSH and CDR2 LQKENI. V was pared by 6 bases and J by 0 bases, with 9 bases between. This CDR3 spans 13 amino acids. CDR3 sequence reads: CASSGTASYEQYF. The CDR3 DNA sequence: TGTGCCAGCTCGGGGACGGCCTCCTACGAGCAGTACTTC. The full variable domain, with the rest looked up from reference TRBV18 and TRBJ2-7, is NAGVMQNPRHLVRRRGQEARLRCSPMKGHSHVYWYRQLPEEGLKFMVYLQKENIIDESGMPKERFSAEFPKEGPSILRIQQVVRGDSAAYFCASSGTASYEQYFGPGTRLTVT.

This chain uses TRBV7-2 with TRBJ1-1; maybe TRBD1 (5 bases). In germline, CDR1 is SGHTA, CDR2 FQGNSA. The CDR3 has 14 amino acids. V was clipped by 1 base and J by 8 bases, with 14 bases between them. The CDR3 here is CASSLVVGTPEAFF. The CDR3 DNA follows: TGTGCCAGCAGCTTAGTCGTTGGGACCCCAGAAGCTTTCTTT.

The chain joins TRBV29-1 to TRBJ2-1; the D gene is possibly TRBD2 (5 bases). Per the germline V gene, CDR1 is SQVTM and CDR2 is ANQGSEA. V was cut by 6 bases and J by 7 bases, with 13 bases left in between. The CDR3 covers 12 residues. Written as DNA, the CDR3 is TGCAGCGTGTCCCGGGGTACGAATGAGCAGTTCTTC. This sequence encodes CSVSRGTNEQFF.

This chain uses TRBV12-3 or TRBV12-4 with TRBJ1-2; 8 bases fit TRBD1. The CDR3 contains 13 residues. V was pared by 5 bases and J by 4 bases, with 3 bases of the junction left unmatched. For the CDR3, the DNA is TGTGCCAGCAGTCGCGACAGGGGCTATGGCTACACCTTC. Translated, it gives CASSRDRGYGYTF.

The chain links TRBV30 to TRBJ1-5; D is undetermined. Trimming pared 6 bases from V and 0 bases from J, leaving 6 bases between. This CDR3 region has 12 residues. Germline CDR1 reads GTSNPN; CDR2 reads SVGIG (reference sequence). CDR3 nucleotides: TGTGCCTGCAGTCATAGCAATCAGCCCCAGCATTTT. This gives the protein CACSHSNQPQHF.

CDR3 sequence: CASSLHYEQYF. The CDR3 DNA sequence: TGTGCCAGCAGCTTACACTACGAGCAGTACTTC. This chain links TRBV11-2 with TRBJ2-7, with D uncertain. From germline, CDR1 is SGHAT and CDR2 FQNNGV. The CDR3 consists of 11 residues. V was pared by 2 bases and J by 3 bases, with 2 bases between.

V gene TRBV30 combines with J gene TRBJ1-2; D may be TRBD1 (5 bases). The CDR3 has 15 amino acids. V was trimmed by 0 bases and J by 0 bases, leaving 11 bases between them. In germline, CDR1 is GTSNPN, CDR2 SVGIG (reference sequence). The CDR3 loop is CAWSVAGNPNYGYTF. The DNA of the CDR3 is TGTGCCTGGAGTGTGGCAGGGAACCCTAACTATGGCTACACCTTC.